This entry describes one T cell receptor (beta chain). The sample originates from a study of blood T cells in healthy people across ages. Trimming removed 4 bases from V and 3 bases from J, with 16 bases in between. Looked up from germline, CDR1 is SGHDT and CDR2 is YYEEEE. This CDR3 has 16 residues. A J-beta primer mix and a sample-barcoded 5' primer were used in a second PCR of roughly 7 to 12 cycles. One entry per CDR3 protein, called by TCRdb with MiXCR from the 5' RACE reads. The table includes hundreds of thousands of distinct CDR3 sequences, 25% detected once. These same data were also listed under a study on T cells of mothers and their children.

The TCR comes from a boy aged 5-17 years in good health. Source material: blood. The chain couples TRBV5-6 to TRBJ2-2, with D unresolved. The CDR3 loop reads CASSDDVGLDTGELFF. DNA for the CDR3: TGTGCCAGCAGCGACGACGTGGGCTTGGACACCGGGGAGCTGTTTTTT.